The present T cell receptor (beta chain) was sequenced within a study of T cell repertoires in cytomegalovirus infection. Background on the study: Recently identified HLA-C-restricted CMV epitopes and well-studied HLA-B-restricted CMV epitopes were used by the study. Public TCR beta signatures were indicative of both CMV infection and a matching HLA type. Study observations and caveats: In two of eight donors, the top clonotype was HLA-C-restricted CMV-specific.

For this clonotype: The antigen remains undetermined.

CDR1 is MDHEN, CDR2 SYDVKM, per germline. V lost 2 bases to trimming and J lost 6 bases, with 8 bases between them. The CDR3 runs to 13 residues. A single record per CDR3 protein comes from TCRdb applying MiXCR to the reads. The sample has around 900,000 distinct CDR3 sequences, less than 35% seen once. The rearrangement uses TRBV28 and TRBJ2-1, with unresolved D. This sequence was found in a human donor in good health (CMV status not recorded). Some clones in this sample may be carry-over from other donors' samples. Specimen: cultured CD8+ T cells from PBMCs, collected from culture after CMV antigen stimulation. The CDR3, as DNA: TGTGCCAGCAGTTTAGCCGACTCCAATGAGCAGTTCTTC. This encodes CASSLADSNEQFF.